This entry lists 14 T cell receptor beta chains sequenced from one sample in a study of regulatory T cells in long-lasting Graves disease (dated by TCRdb to the early 2020s). The protocol used for the library was multiplex PCR. For sequencing, an Illumina HiSeq 4000 was employed. CDR3 regions were amplified by Arm-PCR with iRepertoire HTBI primers to construct TCR beta libraries. The public reads were reanalyzed by TCRdb: fastp trimming at Q25, MiXCR alignment, in-frame beta chains only. Each CDR3 protein appears once, grouped with its most common genes and DNA. For this sample the table gives around 450,000 distinct CDR3 sequences, of which around 16% were detected only once. Jointly, the top ten make up 12% of the sample. The intended sense of this specimen's time point label: newly diagnosed GD, antithyroid drugs for less than 3 months. For both TCR sequencing and RNA sequencing, RNA was extracted from PBMCs in TRIzol.

The same sample was also studied in work on T cells in Graves' hyperthyroidism and ophthalmopathy.

Sequenced material: peripheral blood mononuclear cells (PBMCs), taken at new diagnosis, from a patient treated with antithyroid drugs. The receptors stem from a man aged 35-49 years with Graves disease. Donor details come from another sample of the same person, matched by shared clones.

The chain has TRBV7-9 and TRBJ2-7; no reliable D call. Trimming removed 1 base at V and 1 base at J, with 11 bases between. CDR1 and CDR2 from the germline V gene are SEHNR and FQNEAQ (reference sequence). CDR3 length equals 15 residues. The CDR3 region has the DNA TGTGCCAGCAGCTTAGATGCATCTCAGTCCTACGAGCAGTACTTC. This encodes CASSLDASQSYEQYF.

V and J are TRBV2 and TRBJ2-1; 7 bases fit TRBD2. The germline gives CDR1 SNHLY, CDR2 FYNNEI. V shed 2 bases, J shed 1 base, and the junction held 2 bases outside the gene matches. The CDR3 covers 15 residues. The CDR3 DNA is TGTGCCAGCAGTGAACTAGCGGCGTCCTACAATGAGCAGTTCTTC. The encoded protein is CASSELAASYNEQFF. Together with reference TRBV2 and TRBJ2-1, the CDR3 gives the full variable domain: EPEVTQTPSHQVTQMGQEVILRCVPISNHLYFYWYRQILGQKVEFLVSFYNNEISEKSEIFDDQFSVERPDGSNFTLKIRSTKLEDSAMYFCASSELAASYNEQFFGPGTRLTVL.

The CDR3 DNA follows: TGTGCCAGCCGGGGAGGGGCCCAGGGCAATGAGCAGTTCTTC. Protein sequence: CASRGGAQGNEQFF. V gene TRBV2 combines with J gene TRBJ2-1; TRBD2 matches at 7 bases. The germline V gene encodes CDR1 SNHLY and CDR2 FYNNEI. The CDR3 is made up of 14 amino acids. V was pared by 8 bases and J by 6 bases, with 10 bases of the junction left unmatched.

In its sample, this clonotype was seen many times. The V call is TRBV20-1, the J call TRBJ2-5; 9 bases align to TRBD2. CDR1 and CDR2 from the germline V gene are DFQATT and SNEGSKA (reference sequence). This CDR3 spans 14 amino acids. The trim removed 3 bases at V and 5 bases at J, leaving 7 bases unmatched. Written as DNA, the CDR3 is TGCAGTGCTAGTTCGCGGGAGGGCCGGGAGACCCAGTACTTC. This translates into CSASSREGRETQYF.

This clonotype was seen many times. CDR3 amino acids: CASNLLPPGNEQYF. The CDR3 DNA sequence: TGTGCCAGCAACCTTCTACCGCCGGGGAACGAGCAGTACTTC. The rearrangement uses TRBV28 and TRBJ2-7; D is possibly TRBD2 (5 bases). Germline-derived CDR1 and CDR2 are MDHEN and SYDVKM. V gave up 7 bases and J gave up 5 bases, with 18 bases separating them. The CDR3 runs to 14 residues. The whole variable domain, filled in from reference TRBV28 and TRBJ2-7, reads DVKVTQSSRYLVKRTGEKVFLECVQDMDHENMFWYRQDPGLGLRLIYFSYDVKMKEKGDIPEGYSVSREKKERFSLILESASTNQTSMYLCASNLLPPGNEQYFGPGTRLTVT.

This clonotype was counted at least ten times. The rearrangement uses TRBV28 and TRBJ2-1; D perhaps matches TRBD1 (6 bases). V was trimmed by 4 bases and J by 0 bases, leaving 13 bases between them. The CDR3 extends over 16 amino acids. Germline V lookup: CDR1 MDHEN, CDR2 SYDVKM. The CDR3 bases are TGTGCCAGCAGTTCGCCCGGGACACCCTCCTACAATGAGCAGTTCTTC. Translated: CASSSPGTPSYNEQFF.

There are many counts of this clonotype. The J gene is TRBJ2-4, the V gene TRBV28; 8 positions agree with TRBD2. Trimming cost V 4 bases and J 3 bases; bases outside gene matches: 8. Germline CDR1 is MDHEN and CDR2 is SYDVKM. The CDR3 totals 16 residues. The CDR3 is CASSSGGTHLKNIQYF. The CDR3 DNA reads as TGTGCCAGCAGTTCGGGGGGGACACATCTCAAAAACATTCAGTACTTC.

This clonotype was found many times. The chain carries TRBV12-3 or TRBV12-4 and TRBJ2-7, with 10 bases aligning to TRBD1. V was pared by 5 bases and J by 3 bases, with 7 bases of the junction left unmatched. The CDR3 is 15 residues long. The CDR3 nucleotides are TGTGCCAGCAGTGACCGGGACAGGGGACTCTACGAGCAGTACTTC. Translated: CASSDRDRGLYEQYF.

On this clonotype: Just one base apart from a much larger clone, this may be a read error. V is TRBV12-3 or TRBV12-4 and J is TRBJ2-2, with D possibly being TRBD2 (5 bases). The CDR3 runs 16 residues. CDR3 bases: TGTGCCAGCTCACCAAGCCCAGTCCTGAACACCGGGGAGCTGTGTTTT. Translation: CASSPSPVLNTGELCF.

This clonotype was observed at least ten times. V is TRBV30 and J is TRBJ2-1; tentative D call: TRBD2 (6 bases). V lost 4 bases and J lost 4, with 17 bases in between. Germline V gene sequence: CDR1 GTSNPN, CDR2 SVGIG (reference sequence). The CDR3 consists of 15 residues. For the CDR3, the DNA is TGTGCCTGGACGATCAAAGCGGGCCCTTACAATGAGCAGTTCTTC. Its translation: CAWTIKAGPYNEQFF.

This clonotype showed up many times. The rearrangement uses TRBV11-2 and TRBJ2-7; a possible D gene is TRBD2 (6 bases). V was clipped by 5 bases and J by 3 bases, with 17 bases between them. Germline-derived CDR1 and CDR2 are SGHAT and FQNNGV. This CDR3 is built from 15 residues. Here the CDR3 DNA reads TGTGCCAGCAGCCCAATCCCAGGGAGGCTCTACGAGCAGTACTTC. This encodes CASSPIPGRLYEQYF.

In its sample, this clonotype was seen a few times. V usage is TRBV6-1 and J usage is TRBJ2-5, with 12 bases lining up with TRBD2. This CDR3 region has 15 residues. CDR1 is MNHNS and CDR2 is SASEGT in the germline V gene. Trimming removed 7 bases from V and 2 bases from J; junction bases left unmatched: 5. CDR3 amino acids: CASTPGTSGQETQYF. The CDR3 DNA reads as TGTGCCAGCACTCCAGGGACTAGCGGGCAAGAGACCCAGTACTTC.

Ten or more counts support this clonotype. The V call is TRBV5-1, the J call TRBJ2-2; D possibly corresponds to TRBD1 (6 bases). The length of the CDR3 is 14 residues. Germline V gives CDR1 SGHRS, CDR2 YFSETQ. Trimming cost V 5 bases and J 4 bases, with 12 bases left between them. The CDR3 loop is CASRSGTTTGELFF. The CDR3 DNA reads as TGCGCCAGCAGATCCGGGACAACCACCGGGGAGCTGTTTTTT.

This clonotype appeared many times. The genes are TRBV29-1 and TRBJ2-2; D gene ambiguous. Germline V gives CDR1 SQVTM, CDR2 ANQGSEA. The V end lost 2 bases, the J end lost 7 bases, and 14 bases lay between the germline ends. CDR3 length: 14 amino acids. Here the CDR3 DNA reads TGCAGCGTTGAATTGTGGGAAGGGATCGGGGAGCTGTTTTTT. Its protein product is CSVELWEGIGELFF.